Presented here are 3 T cell receptor beta chains from one specimen sequenced in a study of shared clonotypes between healthy human individuals. Sequencing was performed with immunoSEQ multiplex PCR; in TCRdb, only in-frame clones are kept and a portion is missing. Of hundreds of thousands of clones listed, roughly four fifths are singletons. Sequencing used PBMCs. Every receptor here comes from a woman aged 40 to 50 in good health. Some clones in this sample may be carry-over from other donors' samples.

The rearrangement links TRBV7-2 to TRBJ2-7, with a tentative D call TRBD1 (5 bases). Trimming took 6 bases from V and 0 from J, leaving 9 bases between them. CDR3 length: 13 residues. Germline loops: CDR1 SGHTA, CDR2 FQGNSA. The CDR3 is CASRGQVSYEQYF. CDR3 sequence (DNA): TGTGCCAGCAGGGGGCAGGTCTCCTACGAGCAGTACTTC.

V is TRBV6-5 and J is TRBJ2-5, with a weak D call TRBD1 (6 bases). Germline V lookup: CDR1 MNHEY, CDR2 SVGAGI. The CDR3 has 13 amino acids. V dropped 6 bases and J dropped 10 bases, with 18 bases sitting between them. The CDR3 region has the DNA TGTGCCAGCAGCACGGGACACCAAACACTCCAGTACTTC. Its translation: CASSTGHQTLQYF.

Regarding this clone: A far larger clone is one nucleotide away, so this likely arose from a read error. Likely a read error: the CDR3 ends without its conserved phenylalanine or tryptophan. At the DNA level, this CDR3 is encoded by other sequences in the same sample as well. V usage is TRBV29-1 and J usage is TRBJ2-7, with TRBD2 matching over 11 bases. The ends lost 4 bases at V and 5 bases at J; junction bases unmatched: 4. Germline V lookup: CDR1 SQVTM, CDR2 ANQGSEA. The CDR3 runs to 13 residues. The CDR3 loop is CSVAGLAVHEQYL. DNA of the CDR3: TGCAGCGTTGCGGGACTAGCGGTCCACGAGCAGTACTTA.